This TCR beta chain was sequenced in a study of T cell responses to AZD1222 COVID-19 vaccine. Comment on this clone: Antigen unknown.

Findings and caveats of the study: Only five to seven individuals given AZD1222 were seropositive at baseline.

The CDR3 loop spans 16 amino acids. Germline lookup yields CDR1 SEHNR and CDR2 FQNEAQ (reference sequence). V was pared by 5 bases and J by 5 bases, with 22 bases between. The assay was immunoSEQ multiplex PCR, and TCRdb's table has in-frame clones only and misses some. Of more than 150,000 clones listed, 85% to 95% are singletons. The material sequenced was peripheral blood, taken on day 0 of AZD1222 vaccination. The source of this sequence is an adult in good health. This chain uses TRBV7-9 with TRBJ2-7; tentatively, D is TRBD1 or TRBD2 (5 bases each). CDR3 bases: TGTGCCAGCAGCCCCGTCGGGACCTCCATTCCAAACGAGCAGTACTTC. This gives the protein CASSPVGTSIPNEQYF.